This passage covers 13 T cell receptor beta chains from one sample sequenced in a study of cytomegalovirus exposure and HLA in healthy donors. PCR involved 60 Vbeta and 13 Jbeta primers. Sequencing used immunoSEQ multiplex PCR; TCRdb keeps in-frame clones, though not all of them. The sample records 110,000 to 150,000 clones, less than 9.5% being singletons. The sequenced sample consisted of PBMCs. The receptors were sampled from a male donor in good health and CMV-seronegative.

The chain uses TRBV5-6 and TRBJ1-5; D gene unclear. Trimming left V 1 base short and J 3 bases short, with 11 bases between. Germline V gives CDR1 SGHDT, CDR2 YYEEEE. The CDR3 spans 15 residues. The CDR3 DNA is TGTGCCAGCAGCTTGTTATCGCAGGTCAATCAGCCCCAGCATTTT. Its protein product is CASSLLSQVNQPQHF.

This clone came up a few times. The J gene is TRBJ2-7, the V gene TRBV30; 9 bases agree with TRBD2. Germline V gene lookup returns CDR1 GTSNPN and CDR2 SVGIG (reference sequence). There are 15 residues in the CDR3. Losses at the gene ends were 0 bases for V and 3 bases for J; bases not matched to a gene: 6. The CDR3 protein is CAWSVLAGAGYEQYF. The CDR3 DNA reads TGTGCCTGGAGTGTATTAGCGGGAGCAGGCTACGAGCAGTACTTC.

The V call is TRBV5-6, the J call TRBJ1-4; weak D call: TRBD1 (6 bases). Trimming stripped 2 bases from V and 6 bases from J, with 17 bases between. CDR3 length: 16 residues. The germline gives CDR1 SGHDT, CDR2 YYEEEE. The CDR3 DNA follows: TGTGCCAGCAGCTTTAGAAGGACAGCCACACATGAAAAACTGTTTTTT. Protein sequence: CASSFRRTATHEKLFF.

This clone was detected a few times. The genes are TRBV29-1 and TRBJ2-1, with 11 bases lining up with TRBD2. The CDR3 sequence is 16 residues long. Germline V CDR1 and CDR2: SQVTM, ANQGSEA. V lost 4 bases and J lost 1; bases outside the gene matches: 6. In nucleotides, the CDR3 is TGCAGCGTTGTTGTGACTAGCGGGAAATCCTACAATGAGCAGTTCTTC. Encoded protein: CSVVVTSGKSYNEQFF.

V is TRBV15 and J is TRBJ2-2; perhaps TRBD1 as D (5 bases). The CDR3 is 15 residues long. V was cut by 3 bases and J by 2 bases, with 10 bases left in between. The germline CDR1 and CDR2 sequences are LNHNV and YYDKDF (reference sequence). The CDR3 here is CATSRDTRNTGELFF. The CDR3 DNA reads as TGTGCCACCAGCAGGGACACCCGAAACACCGGGGAGCTGTTTTTT.

This chain links TRBV18 with TRBJ1-1, with D tentatively TRBD1 (6 bases). V was cut by 3 bases and J by 11 bases, with 16 bases left in between. Germline V gene sequence: CDR1 KGHSH, CDR2 LQKENI. The CDR3 length is 13 residues. CDR3 nucleotides: TGTGCCAGCTCACCTCCGGGGGGCGGTAAGGCTTTCTTT. It is translated as CASSPPGGGKAFF. Full variable domain (remainder filled in from reference TRBV18 and TRBJ1-1): NAGVMQNPRHLVRRRGQEARLRCSPMKGHSHVYWYRQLPEEGLKFMVYLQKENIIDESGMPKERFSAEFPKEGPSILRIQQVVRGDSAAYFCASSPPGGGKAFFGQGTRLTVV.

This clone was seen only a few times. This chain joins TRBV28 and TRBJ1-4; TRBD1 might be the D (6 bases). Deletions cut 6 bases from V and 8 bases from J, with 16 bases between. This CDR3 has 14 amino acids. Germline V lookup: CDR1 MDHEN, CDR2 SYDVKM. Written as DNA, the CDR3 is TGTGCCAGCAGGCCACAGGGATTTCGGGAAAAACTGTTTTTT. The encoded protein is CASRPQGFREKLFF. Complete variable domain (other parts from reference TRBV28 and TRBJ1-4): DVKVTQSSRYLVKRTGEKVFLECVQDMDHENMFWYRQDPGLGLRLIYFSYDVKMKEKGDIPEGYSVSREKKERFSLILESASTNQTSMYLCASRPQGFREKLFFGSGTQLSVL.

In its sample, this clone was seen a few times. The chain employs TRBV7-3 and TRBJ2-2, with D perhaps matching TRBD1 (5 bases). Trimming left V 5 bases short and J 0 bases short, with 19 bases between. The CDR3 sequence is 18 residues long. Germline-derived CDR1 and CDR2 are SGHTA and FQGTGA. The CDR3 reads CASSPRGSFGTNTGELFF. CDR3 nucleotides: TGTGCCAGCAGCCCAAGGGGTTCCTTCGGCACGAACACCGGGGAGCTGTTTTTT.

This clone was counted only a few times. The chain carries TRBV7-2 and TRBJ1-6; the D gene is possibly TRBD1 (6 bases). CDR3 length: 16 residues. V lost 7 bases and J lost 3, with 16 bases in between. Germline CDR1 and CDR2: SGHTA and FQGNSA. The CDR3, as DNA: TGTGCCAGCACCTGGGGGGGGGCAGGCTATAATTCACCCCTCCACTTT. It translates to CASTWGGAGYNSPLHF.

In this sample, this clone turned up a few times. CDR3 loop: CASSVGRGARGPQHF. Here the CDR3 DNA reads TGTGCCAGCAGCGTGGGCCGGGGGGCTAGGGGGCCCCAGCATTTT. V gene TRBV6-1 combines with J gene TRBJ1-5, with a possible D match to TRBD1 (6 bases). In germline, CDR1 is MNHNS, CDR2 SASEGT. V lost 6 bases, J lost 9 bases, and 21 bases lay in between. The CDR3 has 15 residues.

This clone came up a few times. The V call is TRBV14, the J call TRBJ1-1; the match to TRBD1 covers 9 bases. With 10 bases clipped from V and 9 bases from J, the junction kept 12 bases outside the gene matches. The germline V gene encodes CDR1 SGHDN and CDR2 FVKESK. This CDR3 has 13 residues. In DNA form, the CDR3 reads TGTGCCACCTTTGATGCTTACAGGGGGCAAGCTTTCTTT. Amino acid sequence: CATFDAYRGQAFF. Based on the CDR3 plus reference TRBV14 and TRBJ1-1, the full variable domain is EAGVTQFPSHSVIEKGQTVTLRCDPISGHDNLYWYRRVMGKEIKFLLHFVKESKQDESGMPNNRFLAERTGGTYSTLKVQPAELEDSGVYFCATFDAYRGQAFFGQGTRLTVV.

Worth noting for this clone: It is likely a read error, because the conserved phenylalanine at the end of the CDR3 is missing. The chain couples TRBV30 to TRBJ1-2, with a possible D match to TRBD1 (5 bases). The V gene's germline CDR1 is GTSNPN and CDR2 SVGIG (reference sequence). The CDR3 is 13 amino acids. V lost 1 base and J 4 bases, leaving 10 bases between the germline ends. This CDR3 reads CAWSAGRAYGYTV. In nucleotides, the CDR3 is TGTGCCTGGAGTGCCGGCAGGGCCTATGGCTACACCGTC.

The rearrangement uses TRBV20-1 and TRBJ1-2; D call uncertain. This CDR3 has 10 residues. V shed 8 bases and J shed 7 bases, with 11 bases lying between them. CDR1 and CDR2 (germline): DFQATT, SNEGSKA (reference sequence). Written as DNA, the CDR3 is TGCAGTCCTCCCGGGATTGGCTACACCTTC. It specifies CSPPGIGYTF.